This T cell receptor (beta chain) appears in the sequencing data of a study of neurological immune-mediated disorders. MiXCR, applied by TCRdb to the 5' RACE reads, yields one record per CDR3 protein. Of about 35,000 distinct CDR3 sequences listed, roughly 7.3% are singletons. This clonotype was picked up many times. Sequenced: PBMCs. The clonotype comes from a woman between 35 and 50 years old in good health.

The DNA for the CDR3 is TGCGCCAGCAGCTTGGAATACCAAGAGACCCAGTACTTC. Translating it yields CASSLEYQETQYF. The gene calls are TRBV5-1 and TRBJ2-5; no clear D gene. V lost 0 bases to trimming and J lost 0 bases, with 3 bases between them. Germline V lookup: CDR1 SGHRS, CDR2 YFSETQ. The CDR3 is 13 amino acids.